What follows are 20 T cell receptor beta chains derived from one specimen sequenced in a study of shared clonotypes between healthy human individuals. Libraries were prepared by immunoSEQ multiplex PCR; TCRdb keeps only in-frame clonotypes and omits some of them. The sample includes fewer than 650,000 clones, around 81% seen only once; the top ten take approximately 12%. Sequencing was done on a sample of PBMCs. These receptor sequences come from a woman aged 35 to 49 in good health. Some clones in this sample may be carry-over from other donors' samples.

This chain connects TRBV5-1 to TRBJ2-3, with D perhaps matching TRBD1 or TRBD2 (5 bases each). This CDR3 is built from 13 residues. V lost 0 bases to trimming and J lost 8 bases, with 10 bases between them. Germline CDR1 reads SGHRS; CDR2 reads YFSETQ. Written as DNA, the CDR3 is TGCGCCAGCAGCTTGGCCGGGACCGGTACGCAGTATTTT. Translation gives CASSLAGTGTQYF.

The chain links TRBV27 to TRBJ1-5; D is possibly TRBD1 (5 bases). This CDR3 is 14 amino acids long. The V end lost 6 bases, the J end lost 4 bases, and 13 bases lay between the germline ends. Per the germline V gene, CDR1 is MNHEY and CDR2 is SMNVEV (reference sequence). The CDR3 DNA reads TGTGCCAGCAGCTCTTGGGGGGGAAATCAGCCCCAGCATTTT. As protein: CASSSWGGNQPQHF.

The CDR3 coding sequence is TGTGCCAGCAGCTTTGCGGGCATATACAATGAGCAGTTCTTC. Encoded protein: CASSFAGIYNEQFF. The chain uses TRBV7-2 and TRBJ2-1; maybe TRBD2 (5 bases). The CDR3 totals 14 residues. V lost 3 bases and J lost 4, with 10 bases in between. Germline CDR1 is SGHTA and CDR2 is FQGNSA. The variable domain in full, with the rest retrieved from reference TRBV7-2 and TRBJ2-1, is GAGVSQSPSNKVTEKGKDVELRCDPISGHTALYWYRQSLGQGLEFLIYFQGNSAPDKSGLPSDRFSAERTGGSVSTLTIQRTQQEDSAVYLCASSFAGIYNEQFFGPGTRLTVL.

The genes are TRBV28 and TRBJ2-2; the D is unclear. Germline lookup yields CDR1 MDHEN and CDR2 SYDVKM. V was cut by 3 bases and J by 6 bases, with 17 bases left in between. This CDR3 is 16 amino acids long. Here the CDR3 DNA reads TGTGCCAGCAGTTTGATTAGGTTGGGGTACCCCGGGGAGCTGTTTTTT. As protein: CASSLIRLGYPGELFF. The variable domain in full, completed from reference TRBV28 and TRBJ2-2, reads DVKVTQSSRYLVKRTGEKVFLECVQDMDHENMFWYRQDPGLGLRLIYFSYDVKMKEKGDIPEGYSVSREKKERFSLILESASTNQTSMYLCASSLIRLGYPGELFFGEGSRLTVL.

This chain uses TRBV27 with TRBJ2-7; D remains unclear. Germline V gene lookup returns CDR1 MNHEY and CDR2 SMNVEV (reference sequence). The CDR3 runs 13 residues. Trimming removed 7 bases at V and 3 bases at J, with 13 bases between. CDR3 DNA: TGTGCCAGCAAGACCAGCACGGACTACGAGCAGTACTTC. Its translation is CASKTSTDYEQYF.

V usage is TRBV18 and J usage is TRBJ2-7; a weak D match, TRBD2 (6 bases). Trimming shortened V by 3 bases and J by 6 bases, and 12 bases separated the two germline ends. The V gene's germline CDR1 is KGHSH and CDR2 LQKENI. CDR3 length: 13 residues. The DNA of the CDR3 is TGTGCCAGCTCACCGGGGACTTCATCCGAGCAGTACTTC. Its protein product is CASSPGTSSEQYF.

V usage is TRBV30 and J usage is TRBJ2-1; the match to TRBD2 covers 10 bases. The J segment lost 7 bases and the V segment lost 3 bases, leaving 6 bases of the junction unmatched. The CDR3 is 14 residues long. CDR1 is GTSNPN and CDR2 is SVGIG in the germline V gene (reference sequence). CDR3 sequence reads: CAWSPGLASNEQFF. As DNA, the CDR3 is TGTGCCTGGAGCCCGGGACTAGCGTCTAATGAGCAGTTCTTC. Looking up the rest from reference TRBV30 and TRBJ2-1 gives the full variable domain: SQTIHQWPATLVQPVGSPLSLECTVEGTSNPNLYWYRQAAGRGLQLLFYSVGIGQISSEVPQNLSASRPQDRQFILSSKKLLLSDSGFYLCAWSPGLASNEQFFGPGTRLTVL.

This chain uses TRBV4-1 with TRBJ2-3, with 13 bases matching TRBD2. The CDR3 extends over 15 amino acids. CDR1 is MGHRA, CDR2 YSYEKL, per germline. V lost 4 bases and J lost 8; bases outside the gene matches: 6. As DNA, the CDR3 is TGCGCCAGCAGCCTCGGACTAGCGGGAGTTGGTACGCAGTATTTT. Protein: CASSLGLAGVGTQYF.

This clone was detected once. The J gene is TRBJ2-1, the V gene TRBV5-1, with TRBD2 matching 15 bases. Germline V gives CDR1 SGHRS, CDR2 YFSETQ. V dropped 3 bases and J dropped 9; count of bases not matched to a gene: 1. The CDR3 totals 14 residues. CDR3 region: CASSWTSGRVEQFF. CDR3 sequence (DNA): TGCGCCAGCAGCTGGACTAGCGGGAGGGTTGAGCAGTTCTTC.

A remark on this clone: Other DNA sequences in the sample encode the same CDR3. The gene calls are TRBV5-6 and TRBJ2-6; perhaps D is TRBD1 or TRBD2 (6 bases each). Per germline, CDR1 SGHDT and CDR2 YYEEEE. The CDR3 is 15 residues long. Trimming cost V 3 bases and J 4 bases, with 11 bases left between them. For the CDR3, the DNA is TGTGCCAGCAGCTCCTGGGGGGCCGGGGCCAACGTCCTGACTTTC. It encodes CASSSWGAGANVLTF.

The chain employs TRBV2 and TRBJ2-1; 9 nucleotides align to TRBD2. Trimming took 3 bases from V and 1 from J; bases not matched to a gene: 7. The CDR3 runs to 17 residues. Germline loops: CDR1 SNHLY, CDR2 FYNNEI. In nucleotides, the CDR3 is TGTGCCAGCAGTGAGGGGGCGGGAGGGCCATCCTACAATGAGCAGTTCTTC. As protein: CASSEGAGGPSYNEQFF.

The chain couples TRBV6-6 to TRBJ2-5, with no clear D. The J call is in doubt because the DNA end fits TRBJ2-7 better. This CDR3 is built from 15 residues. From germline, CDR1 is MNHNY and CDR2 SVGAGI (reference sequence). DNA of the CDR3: TGTGCCAGCAGCCCCCGACAAGATAGTACCTACGAGCAGTACTTC. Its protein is CASSPRQDSTYEQYF.

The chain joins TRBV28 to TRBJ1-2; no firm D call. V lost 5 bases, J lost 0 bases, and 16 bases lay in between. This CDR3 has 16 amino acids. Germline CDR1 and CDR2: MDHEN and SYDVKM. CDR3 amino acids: CASSRDLSPSNYGYTF. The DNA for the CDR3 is TGTGCCAGCAGTCGAGATCTGTCCCCATCTAACTATGGCTACACCTTC.

The CDR3 DNA follows: TGTGCCAGTAGGGTCCCCGGGTCCTACGAGCAGTACTTC. It specifies CASRVPGSYEQYF. The chain is built from TRBV19 and TRBJ2-7; D gene unclear. V shed 6 bases and J shed 1 base, with 10 bases lying between them. CDR1 and CDR2 (germline): LNHDA, SQIVND (reference sequence). The CDR3 is made up of 13 amino acids.

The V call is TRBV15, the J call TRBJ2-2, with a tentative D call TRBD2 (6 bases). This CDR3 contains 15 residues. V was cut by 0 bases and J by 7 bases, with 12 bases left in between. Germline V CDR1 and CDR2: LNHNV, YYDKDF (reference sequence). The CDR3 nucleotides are TGTGCCACCAGCAGAGATCAAAGGGGAGGCGGGGAGCTGTTTTTT. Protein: CATSRDQRGGGELFF.

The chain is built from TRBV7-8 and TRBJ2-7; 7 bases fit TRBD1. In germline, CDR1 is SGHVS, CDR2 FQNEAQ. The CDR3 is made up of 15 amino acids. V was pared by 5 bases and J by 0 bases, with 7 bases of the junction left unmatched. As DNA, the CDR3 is TGTGCCAGCAGCGACCGGGACAGTTTCTCCTACGAGCAGTACTTC. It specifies CASSDRDSFSYEQYF. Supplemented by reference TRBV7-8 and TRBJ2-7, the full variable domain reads GAGVSQSPRYKVAKRGQDVALRCDPISGHVSLFWYQQALGQGPEFLTYFQNEAQLDKSGLPSDRFFAERPEGSVSTLKIQRTQQEDSAVYLCASSDRDSFSYEQYFGPGTRLTVT.

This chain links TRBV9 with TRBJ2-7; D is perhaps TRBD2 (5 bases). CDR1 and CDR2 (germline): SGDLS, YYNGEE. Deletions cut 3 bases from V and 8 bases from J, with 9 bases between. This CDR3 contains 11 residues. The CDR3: CASSAGKKQYF. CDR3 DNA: TGTGCCAGCAGCGCGGGGAAAAAGCAGTACTTC.

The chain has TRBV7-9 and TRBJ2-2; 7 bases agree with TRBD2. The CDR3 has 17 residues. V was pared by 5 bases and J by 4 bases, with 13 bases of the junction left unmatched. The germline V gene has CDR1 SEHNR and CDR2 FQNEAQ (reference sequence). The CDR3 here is CASSTAPSGGFTGELFF. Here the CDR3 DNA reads TGTGCCAGCAGCACCGCTCCGTCCGGGGGGTTCACCGGGGAGCTGTTTTTT.

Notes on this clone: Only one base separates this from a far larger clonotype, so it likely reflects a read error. CDR3 loop: CGWRGAAAEAFF. In DNA, the CDR3 is TGTGGCTGGAGGGGGGCGGCAGCTGAAGCTTTCTTT. This rearrangement joins TRBV30 to TRBJ1-1, with D possibly being TRBD1 (6 bases). Germline V gene sequence: CDR1 GTSNPN, CDR2 SVGIG (reference sequence). This CDR3 has 12 amino acids. Supplemented by reference TRBV30 and TRBJ1-1, the full variable domain reads SQTIHQWPATLVQPVGSPLSLECTVEGTSNPNLYWYRQAAGRGLQLLFYSVGIGQISSEVPQNLSASRPQDRQFILSSKKLLLSDSGFYLCGWRGAAAEAFFGQGTRLTVV.

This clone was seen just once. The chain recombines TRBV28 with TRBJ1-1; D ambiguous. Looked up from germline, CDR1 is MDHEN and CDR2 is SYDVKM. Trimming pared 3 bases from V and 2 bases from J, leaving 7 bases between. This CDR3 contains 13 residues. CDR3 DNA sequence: TGTGCCAGCAGTTTCGGGCGCAACACTGAAGCTTTCTTT. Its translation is CASSFGRNTEAFF. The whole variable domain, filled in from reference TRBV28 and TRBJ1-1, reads DVKVTQSSRYLVKRTGEKVFLECVQDMDHENMFWYRQDPGLGLRLIYFSYDVKMKEKGDIPEGYSVSREKKERFSLILESASTNQTSMYLCASSFGRNTEAFFGQGTRLTVV.